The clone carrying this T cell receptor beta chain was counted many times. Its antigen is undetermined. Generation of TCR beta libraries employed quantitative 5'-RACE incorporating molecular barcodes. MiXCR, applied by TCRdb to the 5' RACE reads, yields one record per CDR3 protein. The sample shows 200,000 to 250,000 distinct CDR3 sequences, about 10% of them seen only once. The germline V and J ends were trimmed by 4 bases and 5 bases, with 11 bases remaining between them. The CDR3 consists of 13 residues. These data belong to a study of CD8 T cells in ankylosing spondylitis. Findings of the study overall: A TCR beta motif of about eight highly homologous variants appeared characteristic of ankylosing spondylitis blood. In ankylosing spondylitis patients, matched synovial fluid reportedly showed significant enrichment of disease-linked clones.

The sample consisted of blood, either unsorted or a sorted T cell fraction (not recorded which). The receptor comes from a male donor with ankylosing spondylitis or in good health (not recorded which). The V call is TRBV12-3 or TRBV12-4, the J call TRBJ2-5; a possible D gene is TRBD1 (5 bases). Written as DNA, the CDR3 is TGTGCCAGCAGTTCAGGGATGGTCGAGACCCAGTACTTC. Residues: CASSSGMVETQYF.